This entry concerns a single T cell receptor (beta chain). This specimen belongs to a study of identical twins. cDNA molecules carried unique molecular identifiers, and template switching added a universal primer site. MiXCR, applied by TCRdb to the 5' RACE reads, yields one record per CDR3 protein. In the table there are a few hundred thousand distinct CDR3 sequences, more than 9% of which are singletons. This CDR3 spans 17 amino acids. Germline CDR1 reads MGHRA; CDR2 reads YSYEKL. J was trimmed by 2 bases and V by 0 bases; bases with no gene match: 9. The data were also submitted as part of a second study, on yellow fever vaccine responses in identical twins.

The clonotype was recovered from a young woman in good health. The specimen sequenced was PBMCs. This chain joins TRBV4-1 and TRBJ2-7, with 8 nucleotides matching TRBD1. The CDR3 DNA reads TGCGCCAGCAGCCAAGATCTGGGGGACAGGCGAACCTACGAGCAGTACTTC. This translates into CASSQDLGDRRTYEQYF.